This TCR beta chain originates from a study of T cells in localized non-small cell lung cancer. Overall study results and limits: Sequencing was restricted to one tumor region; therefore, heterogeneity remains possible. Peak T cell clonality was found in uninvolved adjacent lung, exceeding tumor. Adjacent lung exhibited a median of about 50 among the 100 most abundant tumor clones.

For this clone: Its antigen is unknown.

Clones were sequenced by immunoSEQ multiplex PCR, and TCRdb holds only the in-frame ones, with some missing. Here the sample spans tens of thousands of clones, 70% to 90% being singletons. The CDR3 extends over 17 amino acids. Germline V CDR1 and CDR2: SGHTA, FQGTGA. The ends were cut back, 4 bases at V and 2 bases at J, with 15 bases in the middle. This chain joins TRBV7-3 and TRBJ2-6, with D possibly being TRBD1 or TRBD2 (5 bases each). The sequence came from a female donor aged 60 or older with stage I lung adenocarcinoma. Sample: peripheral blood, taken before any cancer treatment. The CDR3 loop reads CASSSGPLGAGANVLTF. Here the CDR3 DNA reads TGTGCCAGCAGCTCGGGACCTCTTGGGGCTGGGGCCAACGTCCTGACTTTC.